The next 32 T cell receptor beta chains were all read from a single sample in a study of shared clonotypes between healthy human individuals. Libraries were prepared by immunoSEQ multiplex PCR; TCRdb keeps only in-frame clonotypes and omits some of them. The table includes about 2 million clones, around 95% detected once. The sample consisted of naive CD4+ T cells sorted from blood. Documented subset: CD45RA+ positively selected. These receptors were collected from a man aged 18 to 35 in good health.

This chain links TRBV4-3 with TRBJ2-1, with 10 bases lining up with TRBD2. Germline V CDR1 and CDR2: LGHNA, YSLEER. Germline trimming cut 2 bases from V and 2 bases from J; bases unmatched to any gene: 6. This CDR3 region has 17 residues. CDR3 in amino acids: CASSQTLAGGAYNEQFF. The CDR3 DNA sequence: TGCGCCAGCAGCCAAACATTAGCGGGAGGAGCCTACAATGAGCAGTTCTTC.

V usage is TRBV5-4 and J usage is TRBJ2-7, with 8 bases identical to TRBD1. The V gene's germline CDR1 is SGHNT and CDR2 YYREEE (reference sequence). The J segment lost 0 bases and the V segment lost 0 bases, leaving 5 bases of the junction unmatched. CDR3 length equals 16 residues. The chain's CDR3 is CASSLGDRGGSYEQYF. In nucleotides, the CDR3 is TGTGCCAGCAGCTTGGGAGACAGGGGAGGCTCCTACGAGCAGTACTTC.

The rearrangement links TRBV2 to TRBJ2-7; D uncertain. V was cut by 7 bases and J by 0 bases, with 13 bases left in between. There are 14 residues in the CDR3. The V gene's germline CDR1 is SNHLY and CDR2 FYNNEI. The CDR3 bases are TGTGCCAGCATCGTCGATTTGAGCTCCTACGAGCAGTACTTC. Translated, it gives CASIVDLSSYEQYF.

This chain connects TRBV5-1 to TRBJ1-1, with 8 bases aligning to TRBD1. The length of the CDR3 is 13 residues. Germline CDR1 and CDR2: SGHRS and YFSETQ. J gave up 11 bases and V 4 bases, and 10 bases lay outside the gene matches. The CDR3 DNA sequence: TGCGCCAGCAGCGGGGGCCAGGGGGCCCGTGCTTTCTTT. Translating gives CASSGGQGARAFF.

The chain is built from TRBV5-1 and TRBJ2-6, with TRBD1 matching over 8 bases. Germline trimming cut 5 bases from V and 0 bases from J; bases unmatched to any gene: 7. CDR1 and CDR2 (germline): SGHRS, YFSETQ. This CDR3 is built from 17 residues. CDR3: CASSLTGASSGANVLTF. The CDR3 bases are TGCGCCAGCAGTTTGACAGGGGCGAGCTCTGGGGCCAACGTCCTGACTTTC.

A remark on this clone: Other DNA sequences of this sample code for an identical CDR3. This rearrangement joins TRBV4-1 to TRBJ2-4; D gene ambiguous. V was pared by 0 bases and J by 0 bases, with 3 bases between. In germline, CDR1 is MGHRA, CDR2 YSYEKL. The CDR3 consists of 14 residues. In nucleotides, the CDR3 is TGCGCCAGCAGCCAAGAACTAGCCAAAAACATTCAGTACTTC. It codes for CASSQELAKNIQYF.

The V gene is TRBV7-9, the J gene TRBJ1-6, with D tentatively TRBD1 (5 bases). The CDR3 contains 16 residues. Germline CDR1 reads SEHNR; CDR2 reads FQNEAQ (reference sequence). The ends were cut back, 3 bases at V and 6 bases at J, with 15 bases in the middle. The CDR3, as DNA: TGTGCCAGCAGCTTCAACCGGGTAGGGGTTAATTCACCCCTCCACTTT. It translates to CASSFNRVGVNSPLHF.

The chain is built from TRBV7-9 and TRBJ2-5, with 7 positions matching TRBD2. Unmatched junction bases numbered 3, after V lost 0 bases and J lost 2 bases. CDR1 SEHNR and CDR2 FQNEAQ come from the germline V gene (reference sequence). The CDR3 length is 15 residues. The CDR3 DNA sequence: TGTGCCAGCAGCTTAGCGGGCGGGGGTCAAGAGACCCAGTACTTC. Translation: CASSLAGGGQETQYF.

This chain connects TRBV6-1 to TRBJ2-3; the D gene could be TRBD1 or TRBD2 (7 bases each). V was clipped by 2 bases and J by 4 bases, with 19 bases between them. The CDR3 is 17 residues long. CDR1 MNHNS and CDR2 SASEGT come from the germline V gene. For the CDR3, the DNA is TGTGCCAGCAGTGAAAGATCAGGGGGGGTCAACCCAGATACGCAGTATTTT. It translates to CASSERSGGVNPDTQYF.

The chain couples TRBV4-2 to TRBJ2-7; D call uncertain. This CDR3 has 16 amino acids. CDR1 and CDR2 (germline): LGHNA, YNFKEQ. V lost 2 bases, J lost 0 bases, and 14 bases lay in between. The CDR3: CASSQMATVSSYEQYF. The CDR3, as DNA: TGTGCCAGCAGCCAAATGGCTACGGTGAGCTCCTACGAGCAGTACTTC.

The V call is TRBV6-1, the J call TRBJ2-3; D not certain. Trimming left V 4 bases short and J 5 bases short, with 19 bases between. The CDR3 contains 16 residues. Germline V CDR1 and CDR2: MNHNS, SASEGT. CDR3 DNA sequence: TGTGCCAGCAGTGCTATGGACGGAACGATGGGAGATACGCAGTATTTT. Its protein product is CASSAMDGTMGDTQYF.

This chain joins TRBV7-2 and TRBJ2-4; the D gene is possibly TRBD2 (5 bases). Between the trimmed V and J ends, which lost 2 bases and 0 bases, there was a span of 20 bases. This CDR3 region has 19 residues. Germline CDR1 SGHTA, CDR2 FQGNSA. The CDR3 spells CASSLNGYSGGLAKNIQYF. The CDR3 DNA reads as TGTGCCAGCAGCTTAAACGGCTACTCCGGCGGGTTAGCCAAAAACATTCAGTACTTC.

This chain connects TRBV18 to TRBJ2-5, with 7 nucleotides matching TRBD2. Germline CDR1 KGHSH, CDR2 LQKENI. The CDR3 totals 15 residues. V lost 1 base and J lost 0; bases outside the gene matches: 2. The CDR3 loop is CASSPQRGHQETQYF. DNA of the CDR3: TGTGCCAGCTCACCACAGCGGGGCCACCAAGAGACCCAGTACTTC. Full variable domain (outside the CDR3, taken from reference TRBV18 and TRBJ2-5): NAGVMQNPRHLVRRRGQEARLRCSPMKGHSHVYWYRQLPEEGLKFMVYLQKENIIDESGMPKERFSAEFPKEGPSILRIQQVVRGDSAAYFCASSPQRGHQETQYFGPGTRLLVL.

In regard to this clone: Other nucleotide sequences in the sample specify the same CDR3. The chain recombines TRBV5-1 with TRBJ1-4; 10 nucleotides agree with TRBD1. The CDR3 loop spans 16 amino acids. With V trimmed by 2 bases and J by 0 bases, 1 base remained unmatched. Germline V gene sequence: CDR1 SGHRS, CDR2 YFSETQ. CDR3 nucleotide sequence: TGCGCCAGCAGCTTTGGACAGGGGGCAACTAATGAAAAACTGTTTTTT. Translating gives CASSFGQGATNEKLFF.

This chain uses TRBV6-5 with TRBJ2-7, with 7 positions matching TRBD2. Looked up from germline, CDR1 is MNHEY and CDR2 is SVGAGI. The CDR3 has 14 residues. With V trimmed by 5 bases and J by 3 bases, 7 bases remained unmatched. This CDR3 is CASSPRGEGYEQYF. In nucleotides, the CDR3 is TGTGCCAGCAGTCCCCGCGGGGAGGGCTACGAGCAGTACTTC.

V gene TRBV7-2 combines with J gene TRBJ2-3, with D unclear. Trimming shortened V by 5 bases and J by 2 bases, and 17 bases separated the two germline ends. The germline CDR1 and CDR2 sequences are SGHTA and FQGNSA. This CDR3 has 16 residues. The CDR3 DNA is TGTGCCAGCAGCCCAGACTTGTTATCAACCACAGATACGCAGTATTTT. Translated: CASSPDLLSTTDTQYF.

The rearrangement uses TRBV7-2 and TRBJ2-1; D gene unclear. From germline, CDR1 is SGHTA and CDR2 FQGNSA. The V end lost 5 bases, the J end lost 0 bases, and 5 bases lay between the germline ends. The CDR3 consists of 13 residues. The CDR3 region is CASSASSYNEQFF. The CDR3 nucleotides read TGTGCCAGCAGCGCGAGCTCCTACAATGAGCAGTTCTTC.

The chain links TRBV18 to TRBJ2-1, with 9 bases identical to TRBD2. The germline V gene has CDR1 KGHSH and CDR2 LQKENI. Trimming cost V 3 bases and J 9 bases; bases outside gene matches: 18. The CDR3 has 18 amino acids. The CDR3 DNA is TGTGCCAGCTCACCCTCCAGTTTTAGCGGGAGCTACCTCAGTGAGCAGTTCTTC. It yields the protein CASSPSSFSGSYLSEQFF. Filled out from reference TRBV18 and TRBJ2-1, the complete variable domain reads NAGVMQNPRHLVRRRGQEARLRCSPMKGHSHVYWYRQLPEEGLKFMVYLQKENIIDESGMPKERFSAEFPKEGPSILRIQQVVRGDSAAYFCASSPSSFSGSYLSEQFFGPGTRLTVL.

This clone was seen more than once but under ten times. The chain links TRBV7-2 to TRBJ1-5; 7 nucleotides line up with TRBD1. Germline assignment: CDR1 SGHTA and CDR2 FQGNSA. The V gene end was trimmed by 3 bases and the J gene end by 5 bases; junction bases not matched to a gene: 7. CDR3 size: 15 residues. The DNA for the CDR3 is TGTGCCAGCAGCTTTGGACAGGCAACGCATCAGCCCCAGCATTTT. Residues: CASSFGQATHQPQHF.

This clone was detected once. The rearrangement joins TRBV10-2 to TRBJ2-2; D might be TRBD2 (7 bases). Germline V lookup: CDR1 WSHSY, CDR2 SAAADI. Deletions cut 7 bases from V and 6 bases from J, with 15 bases between. The CDR3 has 14 amino acids. This CDR3 reads CASKKGGGAGELFF. CDR3 in DNA: TGCGCCAGCAAGAAAGGGGGAGGGGCCGGGGAGCTGTTTTTT.

This chain uses TRBV2 with TRBJ2-5; D is perhaps TRBD2 (5 bases). This CDR3 region has 16 residues. V shed 7 bases and J shed 5 bases, with 23 bases lying between them. CDR1 is SNHLY and CDR2 is FYNNEI in the germline V gene. The CDR3 reads CASNGVGSRFGETQYF. The CDR3 DNA is TGTGCCAGCAACGGTGTGGGGAGCCGGTTCGGGGAGACCCAGTACTTC.

The rearrangement links TRBV2 to TRBJ1-3; no firm D call. V lost 3 bases and J 0 bases, leaving 6 bases between the germline ends. Germline assignment: CDR1 SNHLY and CDR2 FYNNEI. The CDR3 contains 14 residues. The CDR3 region is CASSEILSGNTIYF. The CDR3 nucleotides are TGTGCCAGCAGTGAGATCCTCTCTGGAAACACCATATATTTT.

The V call is TRBV2, the J call TRBJ1-5, with D perhaps TRBD1 (6 bases). The V and J ends lost 4 bases and 4 bases respectively, with 11 bases between them. This CDR3 comprises 14 residues. Germline CDR1 is SNHLY and CDR2 is FYNNEI. The CDR3 coding sequence is TGTGCCAGCAGTGTGGTAGGGGGAAATCAGCCCCAGCATTTT. Its translation is CASSVVGGNQPQHF.

The rearrangement links TRBV9 to TRBJ2-7, with D perhaps TRBD2 (6 bases). Germline V CDR1 and CDR2: SGDLS, YYNGEE. The CDR3 consists of 12 residues. Trimming cost V 3 bases and J 12 bases, with 16 bases left between them. CDR3 in amino acids: CASSDGGIKRYF. The CDR3 region has the DNA TGTGCCAGCAGCGATGGGGGGATTAAGCGGTACTTC.

The J gene is TRBJ2-7, the V gene TRBV28; TRBD1 agrees at 8 bases. The germline V gene encodes CDR1 MDHEN and CDR2 SYDVKM. The CDR3 contains 14 residues. V was pared by 2 bases and J by 7 bases, with 7 bases of the junction left unmatched. Here the CDR3 reads CASSLQTGVGEQYF. The CDR3 nucleotides read TGTGCCAGCAGTTTACAGACAGGGGTAGGGGAGCAGTACTTC.

Note on this clone: Other DNA sequences of this sample code for an identical CDR3. V gene TRBV6-1 combines with J gene TRBJ2-1; D is unresolved. The CDR3 contains 10 residues. The germline gives CDR1 MNHNS, CDR2 SASEGT. Trimming took off 8 bases at V and 4 bases at J, with 3 bases between the two ends. The CDR3 DNA reads TGTGCCAGCGGATACAATGAGCAGTTCTTC. It translates to CASGYNEQFF.

The chain carries TRBV11-2 and TRBJ2-7; a possible D gene is TRBD2 (6 bases). This CDR3 contains 16 residues. Trimming removed 5 bases from V and 6 bases from J, with 23 bases in between. CDR1 and CDR2 (germline): SGHAT, FQNNGV. Here the CDR3 reads CASSLQTGSPQGEQYF. CDR3 nucleotides: TGTGCCAGCAGCCTACAAACCGGGAGCCCCCAAGGCGAGCAGTACTTC.

Regarding this clone: This sample includes further DNA sequences coding for the same CDR3. The V and J genes are TRBV30 and TRBJ2-1; no firm D call. The CDR3 loop spans 12 amino acids. The germline V gene has CDR1 GTSNPN and CDR2 SVGIG (reference sequence). Trimming pared 5 bases from V and 3 bases from J, leaving 8 bases between. CDR3 protein: CAWSPDYNEQFF. CDR3 bases: TGTGCCTGGTCACCGGACTACAATGAGCAGTTCTTC. The complete variable domain, with remaining parts taken from reference TRBV30 and TRBJ2-1, reads SQTIHQWPATLVQPVGSPLSLECTVEGTSNPNLYWYRQAAGRGLQLLFYSVGIGQISSEVPQNLSASRPQDRQFILSSKKLLLSDSGFYLCAWSPDYNEQFFGPGTRLTVL.

V usage is TRBV9 and J usage is TRBJ2-3, with D maybe TRBD2 (6 bases). The CDR3 has 14 amino acids. Trimming removed 4 bases from V and 3 bases from J, with 12 bases in between. The germline CDR1 and CDR2 sequences are SGDLS and YYNGEE. CDR3 sequence reads: CASSTTDYTDTQYF. The CDR3 DNA reads as TGTGCCAGCAGCACGACGGACTATACAGATACGCAGTATTTT.

The chain recombines TRBV7-9 with TRBJ2-1; possibly TRBD1 or TRBD2 for D (6 bases each). The length of the CDR3 is 16 residues. Germline V lookup: CDR1 SEHNR, CDR2 FQNEAQ (reference sequence). Trimming removed 2 bases at V and 7 bases at J, with 18 bases between. Here the CDR3 DNA reads TGTGCCAGCAGCTTATCTAAGGGGGGAGGCGGTAATGAGCAGTTCTTC. This gives the protein CASSLSKGGGGNEQFF.

This chain connects TRBV2 to TRBJ2-1; 8 bases agree with TRBD1. V was clipped by 2 bases and J by 2 bases; unmatched bases: 2. CDR1 and CDR2 from the germline V gene are SNHLY and FYNNEI. The CDR3 has 15 amino acids. The CDR3 is CASSENRGAYNEQFF. In DNA, the CDR3 is TGTGCCAGCAGTGAAAACAGGGGGGCCTACAATGAGCAGTTCTTC.

This clone was seen once. This chain connects TRBV6-1 to TRBJ2-7, with TRBD1 identical over 7 bases. CDR1 is MNHNS, CDR2 SASEGT, per germline. This CDR3 is built from 15 residues. J lost 0 bases, V lost 6 bases, and 8 bases had no gene match. The CDR3 region is CASRETGPSSYEQYF. CDR3 bases: TGTGCCAGCAGGGAGACAGGGCCGAGCTCCTACGAGCAGTACTTC.